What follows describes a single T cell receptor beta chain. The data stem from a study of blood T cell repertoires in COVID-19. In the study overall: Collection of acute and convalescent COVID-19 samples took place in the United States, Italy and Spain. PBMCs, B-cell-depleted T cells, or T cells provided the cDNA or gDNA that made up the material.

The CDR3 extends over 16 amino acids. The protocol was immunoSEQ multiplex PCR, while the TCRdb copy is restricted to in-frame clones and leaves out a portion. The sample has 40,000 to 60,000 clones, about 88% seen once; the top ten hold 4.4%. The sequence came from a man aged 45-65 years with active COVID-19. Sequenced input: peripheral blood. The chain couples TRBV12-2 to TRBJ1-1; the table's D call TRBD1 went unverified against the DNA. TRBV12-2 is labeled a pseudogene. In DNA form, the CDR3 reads TGTGCAAGTCGCTTAGGGAGAGACAGTTCAGCCGCTGAAGCTTTCTTT. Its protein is CASRLGRDSSAAEAFF.